Listed below are T cell receptor beta chains from one sample, sequenced in a study of T cell repertoires in cytomegalovirus infection. TCRdb reanalysed the reads using MiXCR and keeps one entry per CDR3 protein. The data show 700,000 to 900,000 distinct CDR3 sequences, almost 30% seen once. These TCRs are of unknown antigen specificity. Here the sequenced sample was cultured CD8+ T cells from PBMCs, taken from culture after CMV antigen stimulation. The receptors were sampled from a human donor in good health (CMV status not recorded). Some clones in this sample may be carry-over from other donors' samples. Both conserved end residues are part of each CDR3. Each record gives: CDR3 protein, CDR3 DNA, D gene, clone size, J gene, V gene. D genes are given only for firm matches. Part of the rows lack a size; the others show once, few, many or a class for expanded clones.

CDR3: CASSDSGVYTEAFF
DNA: TGTGCCAGCAGTGATTCAGGGGTTTACACTGAAGCTTTCTTT
D: NA
size: few
J: TRBJ1-1
V: TRBV6-2/TRBV6-3

CDR3: CASSIDLGEQFF
DNA: TGTGCCAGTAGTATAGATCTCGGTGAGCAGTTCTTC
D: NA
size: NA
J: TRBJ2-1
V: TRBV19

CDR3: CASSLGRLNQPQHF
DNA: TGTGCCAGCAGCTTGGGACGCCTGAATCAGCCCCAGCATTTT
D: NA
size: many
J: TRBJ1-5
V: TRBV12-3/TRBV12-4

CDR3: CSARDIEGGDNSPLHF
DNA: TGCAGTGCTAGAGATATCGAGGGCGGAGATAATTCACCCCTCCACTTT
D: NA
size: NA
J: TRBJ1-6
V: TRBV20-1

CDR3: CASRGETWLSGANVLTF
DNA: TGTGCCAGCAGGGGAGAAACTTGGTTGTCTGGGGCCAACGTCCTGACTTTC
D: NA
size: NA
J: TRBJ2-6
V: TRBV27

CDR3: CSARVLQGGSSPLHF
DNA: TGCAGTGCTAGAGTACTACAGGGGGGAAGTTCACCCCTCCACTTT
D: TRBD1
size: NA
J: TRBJ1-6
V: TRBV20-1

CDR3: CASIEPYNEQFF
DNA: TGTGCCAGCATTGAGCCCTACAATGAGCAGTTCTTC
D: NA
size: NA
J: TRBJ2-1
V: TRBV6-1

CDR3: CASSGSDNEQFF
DNA: TGTGCCAGCAGCGGTTCCGACAATGAGCAGTTCTTC
D: NA
size: NA
J: TRBJ2-1
V: TRBV7-3

CDR3: CASSYLGQEGTTGELFF
DNA: TGTGCCAGCAGTTACCTCGGACAGGAAGGAACCACCGGGGAGCTGTTTTTT
D: TRBD1
size: NA
J: TRBJ2-2
V: TRBV6-5

CDR3: CASSSGRVPQHF
DNA: TGTGCCAGCAGCTCGGGCCGAGTGCCCCAGCATTTT
D: NA
size: many
J: TRBJ1-5
V: TRBV7-8

CDR3: CASSVDDRGTGELFF
DNA: TGTGCCAGCAGCGTAGACGATAGGGGAACCGGGGAGCTGTTTTTT
D: NA
size: NA
J: TRBJ2-2
V: TRBV9

CDR3: CASRPSDRANEKLFF
DNA: TGTGCCAGCAGACCCTCAGACAGGGCTAATGAAAAACTGTTTTTT
D: TRBD1
size: few
J: TRBJ1-4
V: TRBV7-9

CDR3: CASSISGTLSNQPQHF
DNA: TGTGCCAGTAGTATATCGGGGACACTTAGCAATCAGCCCCAGCATTTT
D: NA
size: NA
J: TRBJ1-5
V: TRBV19